This TCR beta chain was identified in a study of blood T cells in healthy people across ages. V was clipped by 7 bases and J by 7 bases, with 8 bases between them. The CDR3 sequence is 10 residues long. Germline loops: CDR1 SQVTM, CDR2 ANQGSEA. With a J-beta primer mix and a sample-barcoded 5' primer, a second PCR ran about 7 to 12 cycles. TCRdb independently ran MiXCR on the 5' RACE reads; one entry per CDR3 protein. The repertoire has 1.5 million to 2 million distinct CDR3 sequences, 28% of them found once; the top ten carry roughly 8%. As regards this clonotype: This may be a read error: a much more frequent sequence differs by one nucleotide.

The receptor was derived from a woman under 40 in good health. Sequencing used blood. The chain recombines TRBV29-1 with TRBJ2-1; no definite D call. CDR3 nucleotides: TGCAGCGCCGAGCTGAATGAGCAGTTCTTC. Its translation: CSAELNEQFF.